This is a list of T cell receptor beta chains from one sample in a study of T cell responses to AZD1222 COVID-19 vaccine. Produced via immunoSEQ multiplex PCR; TCRdb's table is partial and in-frame only. There are tens of thousands of clones in the sample; 85% to 90% occur only once, and approximately 5% lies in the top ten. This material consisted of peripheral blood, taken 28 days after the second AZD1222 dose. Source of these receptors: an adult who received the AZD1222 COVID-19 vaccine. CDR3s include the opening cysteine and the closing phenylalanine or tryptophan. Fields, in order: CDR3 DNA, CDR3 protein, clone size, CDR3 length, J gene, D gene, V gene. The D gene is left open where the match is weak. Only some rows state a clone size, as once, few, many or a class for expanded clones.

cdr3_nt: TGTGCCAGCGGGGAAGGGACCTCTGGGGGCTTCAATCAGCCCCAGCATTTT; cdr3_aa: CASGEGTSGGFNQPQHF; clone_size: .; cdr3_length: 17; j_call: TRBJ1-5; d_call: .; v_call: TRBV25-1
cdr3_nt: TGTGCCAGCAGCCACACCAGGGGATCAGGAAACACCATATATTTT; cdr3_aa: CASSHTRGSGNTIYF; clone_size: .; cdr3_length: 15; j_call: TRBJ1-3; d_call: .; v_call: TRBV14
cdr3_nt: TGTGCCAGCAGCGAAGGGAGAAGCTCAGGAAATTCACCCCTCCACTTT; cdr3_aa: CASSEGRSSGNSPLHF; clone_size: .; cdr3_length: 16; j_call: TRBJ1-6; d_call: .; v_call: TRBV5-4
cdr3_nt: TGCGCCAGCAGCTTGATCCCCACAACAAGATCCTACGAGCAGTACTTC; cdr3_aa: CASSLIPTTRSYEQYF; clone_size: .; cdr3_length: 16; j_call: TRBJ2-7; d_call: .; v_call: TRBV5-1
cdr3_nt: TGTGCCAGCAGCAAGCAGGGGAACTACGAGCAGTACTTC; cdr3_aa: CASSKQGNYEQYF; clone_size: .; cdr3_length: 13; j_call: TRBJ2-7; d_call: .; v_call: TRBV3-1/TRBV3-2
cdr3_nt: TGCGCCAGCAGCTTGTCGTCAGAAACTAATGAAAAACTGTTTTTT; cdr3_aa: CASSLSSETNEKLFF; clone_size: .; cdr3_length: 15; j_call: TRBJ1-4; d_call: .; v_call: TRBV5-1
cdr3_nt: TGTGCCAGCACCCCTAGAGGGCTAGCGGGGGGCCTTTTAGGGGAGCAGTACTTC; cdr3_aa: CASTPRGLAGGLLGEQYF; clone_size: .; cdr3_length: 18; j_call: TRBJ2-7; d_call: TRBD2; v_call: TRBV7-2
cdr3_nt: TGTGCCAGCAGACCTGGACGGGTAGCCAAAAACATTCAGTACTTC; cdr3_aa: CASRPGRVAKNIQYF; clone_size: .; cdr3_length: 15; j_call: TRBJ2-4; d_call: .; v_call: TRBV6-6
cdr3_nt: TGTGCCAGCAGCCAAGTCGGGGGTAACCAGCCCCAGCATTTT; cdr3_aa: CASSQVGGNQPQHF; clone_size: .; cdr3_length: 14; j_call: TRBJ1-5; d_call: .; v_call: TRBV4-2
cdr3_nt: TGTGCCAGCAGCTTAGCGCGGGGTGGGGGATTTTACAATGAGCAGTTCTTC; cdr3_aa: CASSLARGGGFYNEQFF; clone_size: .; cdr3_length: 17; j_call: TRBJ2-1; d_call: .; v_call: TRBV7-2
cdr3_nt: TGTGCCAGCAGCATAAATACCTATGGCTACACCTTC; cdr3_aa: CASSINTYGYTF; clone_size: .; cdr3_length: 12; j_call: TRBJ1-2; d_call: .; v_call: TRBV7-2
cdr3_nt: TGTGCCAGCAGTTACTCGGAAGGGCGCTATGGCTACACCTTC; cdr3_aa: CASSYSEGRYGYTF; clone_size: .; cdr3_length: 14; j_call: TRBJ1-2; d_call: .; v_call: TRBV6-5
cdr3_nt: TGTGCCAGCAGTTACTCGCGACAGCAAGAGACCCAGTACTTC; cdr3_aa: CASSYSRQQETQYF; clone_size: .; cdr3_length: 14; j_call: TRBJ2-5; d_call: .; v_call: TRBV6-5
cdr3_nt: TGCGCCAGCAGCTTGGCAGCGGGTAGCAATGAGCAGTTCTTC; cdr3_aa: CASSLAAGSNEQFF; clone_size: .; cdr3_length: 14; j_call: TRBJ2-1; d_call: .; v_call: TRBV5-1
cdr3_nt: TGTGCCAGCATAAGGGGACAGGGACTGAACACTGAAGCTTTCTTT; cdr3_aa: CASIRGQGLNTEAFF; clone_size: few; cdr3_length: 15; j_call: TRBJ1-1; d_call: TRBD1; v_call: TRBV2
cdr3_nt: TGTGCCAGCAGCCCCGACCCCTACAATGAGCAGTTCTTC; cdr3_aa: CASSPDPYNEQFF; clone_size: .; cdr3_length: 13; j_call: TRBJ2-1; d_call: .; v_call: TRBV6-6
cdr3_nt: TGCGCCAGCAGCTTGTCTTGGGGGGCGCGAGAAAAACTGTTTTTT; cdr3_aa: CASSLSWGAREKLFF; clone_size: .; cdr3_length: 15; j_call: TRBJ1-4; d_call: .; v_call: TRBV5-1
cdr3_nt: TGTGCCAGCAGTTCCGGACAGGGCAAAGCTTTCTTT; cdr3_aa: CASSSGQGKAFF; clone_size: .; cdr3_length: 12; j_call: TRBJ1-1; d_call: TRBD1; v_call: TRBV6-5
cdr3_nt: TGTGCCAGCAGCTCCAACAGGGGGAATCAGCCCCAGCATTTT; cdr3_aa: CASSSNRGNQPQHF; clone_size: .; cdr3_length: 14; j_call: TRBJ1-5; d_call: TRBD1; v_call: TRBV7-8
cdr3_nt: TGTGCCAGCAGCTTAGGGGGGACGGGCACCGGGGAGCTGTTTTTT; cdr3_aa: CASSLGGTGTGELFF; clone_size: .; cdr3_length: 15; j_call: TRBJ2-2; d_call: .; v_call: TRBV7-8
cdr3_nt: TGTGCCAGCAGTAAGACAGGGCCAAGGAATCAGCCCCAGCATTTT; cdr3_aa: CASSKTGPRNQPQHF; clone_size: .; cdr3_length: 15; j_call: TRBJ1-5; d_call: TRBD1; v_call: TRBV6-5
cdr3_nt: TGTGCCAGCAGTGACGGGACAGGGGTCACTGAAGCTTTCTTT; cdr3_aa: CASSDGTGVTEAFF; clone_size: .; cdr3_length: 14; j_call: TRBJ1-1; d_call: TRBD1; v_call: TRBV6-1
cdr3_nt: TGTGCCAGCAGTGATCTCGGCGGGTACGAGCAGTACTTC; cdr3_aa: CASSDLGGYEQYF; clone_size: .; cdr3_length: 13; j_call: TRBJ2-7; d_call: .; v_call: TRBV25-1
cdr3_nt: TGTGCCACGGGTGGGTGGGATACGCAGTATTTT; cdr3_aa: CATGGWDTQYF; clone_size: .; cdr3_length: 11; j_call: TRBJ2-3; d_call: .; v_call: TRBV6-6
cdr3_nt: TGTGCCAGCAGCTTGGCCGGGGGACAGGGAGACGAGCAGTACTTC; cdr3_aa: CASSLAGGQGDEQYF; clone_size: .; cdr3_length: 15; j_call: TRBJ2-7; d_call: TRBD1; v_call: TRBV5-8
cdr3_nt: TGTGCCAGCAGCCCTCACGTATTGGGACTCACGCACAATCAGCCCCAGCATTTT; cdr3_aa: CASSPHVLGLTHNQPQHF; clone_size: .; cdr3_length: 18; j_call: TRBJ1-5; d_call: .; v_call: TRBV14
cdr3_nt: TGTGCCAGCAGTTTATTCTGGCCGTCGAATGAAAAACTGTTTTTT; cdr3_aa: CASSLFWPSNEKLFF; clone_size: .; cdr3_length: 15; j_call: TRBJ1-4; d_call: .; v_call: TRBV27
cdr3_nt: TGTGCCAGCTCACAAATGGGACCGGAGGACACTGAAGCTTTCTTT; cdr3_aa: CASSQMGPEDTEAFF; clone_size: .; cdr3_length: 15; j_call: TRBJ1-1; d_call: .; v_call: TRBV18
cdr3_nt: TGTGCCAGCTCACCAAGTCCTGGTTTAGGAGAGCAGTACTTC; cdr3_aa: CASSPSPGLGEQYF; clone_size: once; cdr3_length: 14; j_call: TRBJ2-7; d_call: .; v_call: TRBV18
cdr3_nt: TGTGCCAGCAGCGTTGGGACTAGCGGGGGCCAAGAGACCCAGTACTTC; cdr3_aa: CASSVGTSGGQETQYF; clone_size: .; cdr3_length: 16; j_call: TRBJ2-5; d_call: TRBD2; v_call: TRBV9
cdr3_nt: TGTGCCAGCAGCCCAACGGACAGGAACACTGAAGCTTTCTTT; cdr3_aa: CASSPTDRNTEAFF; clone_size: .; cdr3_length: 14; j_call: TRBJ1-1; d_call: .; v_call: TRBV9
cdr3_nt: TGCAGCGCTCTAGCGGGGGGAGGGAATGAGCAGTTCTTC; cdr3_aa: CSALAGGGNEQFF; clone_size: .; cdr3_length: 13; j_call: TRBJ2-1; d_call: TRBD2; v_call: TRBV29-1
cdr3_nt: TGTGCCAGCAGCCCGACAGTATCGGTCGCTGAAGCTTTCTTT; cdr3_aa: CASSPTVSVAEAFF; clone_size: once; cdr3_length: 14; j_call: TRBJ1-1; d_call: .; v_call: TRBV3-1/TRBV3-2
cdr3_nt: TGTGCCAGCAGCCAAGGAGGGGATAGGAGCTACACCTTC; cdr3_aa: CASSQGGDRSYTF; clone_size: .; cdr3_length: 13; j_call: TRBJ1-2; d_call: .; v_call: TRBV3-1/TRBV3-2
cdr3_nt: TGCGCCAGCAGCCAAGATCGAGGGGGGTGGGGCACTGAAGCTTTCTTT; cdr3_aa: CASSQDRGGWGTEAFF; clone_size: .; cdr3_length: 16; j_call: TRBJ1-1; d_call: .; v_call: TRBV4-1
cdr3_nt: TGCGCCAGCAGAGCCGGGACAGGGAAGGGAGAAGGTGGCTACACCTTC; cdr3_aa: CASRAGTGKGEGGYTF; clone_size: .; cdr3_length: 16; j_call: TRBJ1-2; d_call: TRBD1; v_call: TRBV4-1
cdr3_nt: TGTGCCAGCAGCTTAGGGGGACGGCTCTACAATGAGCAGTTCTTC; cdr3_aa: CASSLGGRLYNEQFF; clone_size: .; cdr3_length: 15; j_call: TRBJ2-1; d_call: .; v_call: TRBV11-2
cdr3_nt: TGTGCCAGCAGAAGGTACCAAGAGACCCAGTACTTC; cdr3_aa: CASRRYQETQYF; clone_size: .; cdr3_length: 12; j_call: TRBJ2-5; d_call: .; v_call: TRBV2
cdr3_nt: TGTGCCGGAAGTTGGGGGGCCGGAGGAAACACCATATATTTT; cdr3_aa: CAGSWGAGGNTIYF; clone_size: .; cdr3_length: 14; j_call: TRBJ1-3; d_call: .; v_call: TRBV30
cdr3_nt: TGTGCCAGTGTAGATCCCGGGGGTGAAAAACTGTTTTTT; cdr3_aa: CASVDPGGEKLFF; clone_size: once; cdr3_length: 13; j_call: TRBJ1-4; d_call: .; v_call: TRBV6-5
cdr3_nt: TGCGCCAGCAGCCTCGACCGGAGCGGGGGCTACACCTTC; cdr3_aa: CASSLDRSGGYTF; clone_size: .; cdr3_length: 13; j_call: TRBJ1-2; d_call: .; v_call: TRBV4-1
cdr3_nt: TGTGCCAGCAGCCCAGGGACCGTGCCCTACGAGCAGTACTTC; cdr3_aa: CASSPGTVPYEQYF; clone_size: .; cdr3_length: 14; j_call: TRBJ2-7; d_call: .; v_call: TRBV7-8
cdr3_nt: TGCAGTGCCGCGGACAGTTACGAGCAGTACTTC; cdr3_aa: CSAADSYEQYF; clone_size: .; cdr3_length: 11; j_call: TRBJ2-7; d_call: .; v_call: TRBV20-1
cdr3_nt: TGTGCCAGCAGCCGACAGGCCTATGGCTACACCTTC; cdr3_aa: CASSRQAYGYTF; clone_size: .; cdr3_length: 12; j_call: TRBJ1-2; d_call: .; v_call: TRBV2
cdr3_nt: TGTGCCAGCTCACCACAGACTAGCGGGGGGCCTTACAATGAGCAGTTCTTC; cdr3_aa: CASSPQTSGGPYNEQFF; clone_size: .; cdr3_length: 17; j_call: TRBJ2-1; d_call: TRBD2; v_call: TRBV18
cdr3_nt: TGTGCCAGCAGCTTAACTAGCGGGGAGCTCAATGAGCAGTTCTTC; cdr3_aa: CASSLTSGELNEQFF; clone_size: .; cdr3_length: 15; j_call: TRBJ2-1; d_call: TRBD2; v_call: TRBV7-7
cdr3_nt: TGTGCCAGCAGCTTGGTAGGCGGGATCTCTGGAAACACCATATATTTT; cdr3_aa: CASSLVGGISGNTIYF; clone_size: .; cdr3_length: 16; j_call: TRBJ1-3; d_call: .; v_call: TRBV5-4
cdr3_nt: TGTGCCAGCAACAGTCCCGGGACAGGGGGAAACACCATATATTTT; cdr3_aa: CASNSPGTGGNTIYF; clone_size: .; cdr3_length: 15; j_call: TRBJ1-3; d_call: TRBD1; v_call: TRBV6-5
cdr3_nt: TGCAGCGTTGCCGGCGGACAAAATCAGCCCCAGCATTTT; cdr3_aa: CSVAGGQNQPQHF; clone_size: .; cdr3_length: 13; j_call: TRBJ1-5; d_call: .; v_call: TRBV29-1
cdr3_nt: TGTGCCAGCAGCCAAGAGCTCGGGATCTCTGGAAACACCATATATTTT; cdr3_aa: CASSQELGISGNTIYF; clone_size: few; cdr3_length: 16; j_call: TRBJ1-3; d_call: .; v_call: TRBV3-1/TRBV3-2
cdr3_nt: TGTGCCAGCAGTGGGGCCGACGGTTCACCCCTCCACTTT; cdr3_aa: CASSGADGSPLHF; clone_size: .; cdr3_length: 13; j_call: TRBJ1-6; d_call: .; v_call: TRBV2